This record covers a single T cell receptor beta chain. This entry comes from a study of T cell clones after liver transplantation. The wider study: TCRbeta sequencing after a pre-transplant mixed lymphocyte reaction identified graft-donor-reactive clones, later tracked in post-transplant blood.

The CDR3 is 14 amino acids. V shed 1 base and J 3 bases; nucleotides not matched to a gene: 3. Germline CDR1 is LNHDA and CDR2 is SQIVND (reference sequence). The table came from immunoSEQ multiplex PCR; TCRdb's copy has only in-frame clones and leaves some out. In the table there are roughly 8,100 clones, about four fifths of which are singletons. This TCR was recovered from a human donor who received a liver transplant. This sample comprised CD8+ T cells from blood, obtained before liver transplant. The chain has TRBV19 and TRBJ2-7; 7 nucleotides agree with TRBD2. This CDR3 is CASSIGGEGYEQYF. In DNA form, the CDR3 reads TGTGCCAGTAGTATAGGAGGGGAGGGCTACGAGCAGTACTTC. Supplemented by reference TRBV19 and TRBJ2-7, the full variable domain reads DGGITQSPKYLFRKEGQNVTLSCEQNLNHDAMYWYRQDPGQGLRLIYYSQIVNDFQKGDIAEGYSVSREKKESFPLTVTSAQKNPTAFYLCASSIGGEGYEQYFGPGTRLTVT.